This is a list of T cell receptor beta chains from one sample in a study of T cell responses to AZD1222 COVID-19 vaccine. Using immunoSEQ multiplex PCR, the repertoire was profiled, and TCRdb retains in-frame clones only, with some absent. This table holds about 180,000 clones, 85% to 90% found once. The source material was peripheral blood, sampled 28 days after the second dose of the MenACWY control vaccine. These receptors were collected from an adult who received the MenACWY meningococcal vaccine as a control. Both conserved end residues are part of each CDR3. Each record gives: V gene, D gene, J gene, clone size, CDR3 protein, CDR3 DNA. D genes are given only for firm matches. Only part of the rows carry a size: once, few, many, or a class if the clone is expanded.

TRBV5-8	NA	TRBJ1-6	NA	CASSLFNSPLHF	TGTGCCAGCAGCTTGTTCAATTCACCCCTCCACTTT
TRBV5-1	TRBD1	TRBJ1-2	NA	CASRGGQEISGYTF	TGCGCCAGCAGGGGAGGACAGGAAATTTCTGGCTACACCTTC
TRBV3-1/TRBV3-2	NA	TRBJ2-7	once	CASSPERARPWNEQYF	TGTGCCAGCAGCCCAGAGAGGGCGCGTCCCTGGAACGAGCAGTACTTC
TRBV7-9	NA	TRBJ1-5	NA	CASSFTGGLEGNQPQHF	TGTGCCAGCAGCTTCACCGGGGGGCTCGAGGGCAATCAGCCCCAGCATTTT
TRBV5-4	TRBD1	TRBJ1-1	NA	CASSATGGAVILGAFF	TGTGCCAGCAGCGCGACAGGGGGCGCGGTAATCCTGGGGGCTTTCTTT
TRBV5-6	NA	TRBJ2-1	NA	CASGADEQFF	TGTGCCAGCGGGGCTGACGAGCAGTTCTTC
TRBV19	TRBD2	TRBJ2-5	NA	CASSILSGSAEGETQYF	TGTGCCAGTAGTATATTGAGCGGGAGTGCGGAGGGAGAGACCCAGTACTTC
TRBV19	TRBD2	TRBJ2-2	NA	CASHTGTSGSRAGELFF	TGTGCCAGCCATACCGGGACTAGCGGGAGTAGGGCCGGGGAGCTGTTTTTT
TRBV28	NA	TRBJ1-6	NA	CASSRNSPLHF	TGTGCCAGCAGTCGCAATTCACCCCTCCACTTT
TRBV24-1	TRBD2	TRBJ2-2	NA	CATSDRIGRLNTGELFF	TGTGCCACCAGTGACCGAATCGGGAGGCTGAACACCGGGGAGCTGTTTTTT
TRBV5-1	TRBD2	TRBJ2-1	NA	CASSVILGLAGGLYEQFF	TGCGCCAGCAGCGTGATTCTGGGACTAGCGGGAGGGCTATATGAGCAGTTCTTC
TRBV15	NA	TRBJ1-2	once	CATSRGGLNYGYTF	TGTGCCACCAGCAGAGGGGGCCTTAACTATGGCTACACCTTC
TRBV28	TRBD1	TRBJ2-1	NA	CASLTGWDNEQFF	TGTGCCAGCCTGACAGGGTGGGACAATGAGCAGTTCTTC
TRBV7-2	NA	TRBJ2-5	NA	CASSPGSSLETQYF	TGTGCCAGCAGCCCTGGTAGTAGCCTAGAGACCCAGTACTTC
TRBV3-1/TRBV3-2	TRBD2	TRBJ2-1	NA	CASSQDWEMALAGDEQFF	TGTGCCAGCAGCCAAGACTGGGAGATGGCGCTAGCGGGAGATGAGCAGTTCTTC
TRBV6-5	NA	TRBJ1-5	NA	CASSYTGVNQPQHF	TGTGCCAGCAGTTACACAGGCGTGAATCAGCCCCAGCATTTT
TRBV19	NA	TRBJ1-2	NA	CASSISPRDYGYTF	TGTGCCAGTAGTATTTCCCCCAGGGACTATGGCTACACCTTC
TRBV10-3	NA	TRBJ1-1	NA	CAIRALMNTEAFF	TGTGCCATCAGGGCCCTGATGAACACTGAAGCTTTCTTT
TRBV4-3	NA	TRBJ1-1	NA	CASSQGREWTTEAFF	TGCGCCAGCAGCCAAGGGAGGGAGTGGACCACTGAAGCTTTCTTT
TRBV20-1	TRBD2	TRBJ2-1	NA	CSAGGMNEQFF	TGCAGTGCGGGGGGGATGAATGAGCAGTTCTTC
TRBV29-1	NA	TRBJ2-4	NA	CSVEVRWGNIQYF	TGCAGCGTTGAAGTGCGGTGGGGGAACATTCAGTACTTC
TRBV10-3	NA	TRBJ1-6	once	CAISEVRGSHSPLHF	TGTGCCATCAGTGAGGTCCGGGGGAGCCATTCACCCCTCCACTTT
TRBV15	NA	TRBJ2-7	once	CATRSTGTSYEQYF	TGTGCCACCAGGTCGACAGGGACTTCCTACGAGCAGTACTTC
TRBV6-1	NA	TRBJ1-1	NA	CASSESGSNTEAFF	TGTGCCAGCAGTGAATCCGGGTCGAACACTGAAGCTTTCTTT
TRBV5-1	NA	TRBJ2-1	NA	CASSSLRRGDEQFF	TGCGCCAGCAGCAGCCTCCGACGGGGAGATGAGCAGTTCTTC
TRBV30	TRBD1	TRBJ2-1	NA	CAWSIRDRDKNEQFF	TGTGCCTGGAGTATCCGGGACAGGGATAAAAATGAGCAGTTCTTC